Following are 3 T cell receptor beta chains from one sample sequenced in a study of early T cells in non-severe SARS-CoV-2 infection. TCRdb re-called the 5' RACE reads through MiXCR, storing one row per CDR3 protein. The data contain about 34,000 distinct CDR3 sequences, less than 8% of them singletons. The sequenced sample was whole blood. All receptors derive from an adult who was a healthcare worker with PCR-confirmed SARS-CoV-2 infection or an uninfected control (not recorded which).

In nucleotides, the CDR3 is TGTGCCAGCAGCCCCCGGGACAGGGGTGACACAGATACGCAGTATTTT. Residues: CASSPRDRGDTDTQYF. This rearrangement joins TRBV4-2 to TRBJ2-3, with 10 nucleotides matching TRBD1. Looked up from germline, CDR1 is LGHNA and CDR2 is YNFKEQ. The V segment lost 4 bases and the J segment 2 bases; nucleotides outside the gene matches: 6. The CDR3 consists of 16 residues.

The chain is built from TRBV7-9 and TRBJ2-7; D uncertain. The CDR3 has 12 amino acids. The V gene's germline CDR1 is SEHNR and CDR2 FQNEAQ (reference sequence). Trimming took off 2 bases at V and 2 bases at J, with 4 bases between the two ends. The CDR3, as DNA: TGTGCCAGCAGCTTACTTACCTACGAGCAGTACTTC. It encodes CASSLLTYEQYF.

This clonotype appeared many times. The chain recombines TRBV2 with TRBJ2-3, with TRBD1 as a possible D gene (5 bases). The germline CDR1 and CDR2 sequences are SNHLY and FYNNEI. The CDR3 runs to 13 residues. Trimming removed 4 bases at V and 2 bases at J, with 7 bases between. The CDR3 bases are TGTGCCAGCAGTGGACAGTACACAGATACGCAGTATTTT. This translates into CASSGQYTDTQYF.